This T cell receptor (beta chain) was retrieved from a study of Ad26.COV2.S vaccination and SARS-CoV-2 variants. Looking at the study overall: Ad26.COV2.S was injected intramuscularly once or twice, 56 days apart.

The treatment here: 15 to 20 received Ad26.COV2.S at low or high dose, single or two shots; about 5 received placebo; per-sample allocation not given. Sample collection was performed on day 63 after the first vaccine or placebo injection. Boston hosted the donor, who was an adult aged 18-55 years. Germline CDR1 and CDR2: SGHTA and FQGNSA. This CDR3 region has 15 residues. V shed 6 bases, J shed 4 bases, and the junction held 6 bases outside the gene matches. Assay used: immunoSEQ multiplex PCR; TCRdb lists only in-frame clones, some missing. This sample has some 480,000 clones; approximately 88% occur once, and the top ten carry 9.5% to 15%.

The rearrangement uses TRBV7-2 and TRBJ2-1; the match to TRBD1 covers 10 bases. The sample in question was peripheral blood, obtained in a trial of Ad26.COV2.S vaccine versus placebo. The receptor's source is a person between 18 and 60 years old who received the Ad26.COV2.S COVID-19 vaccine or a placebo. CDR3 sequence (DNA): TGTGCCAGCAGTTCCGGGACAGGGGAATACAATGAGCAGTTCTTC. Protein product: CASSSGTGEYNEQFF.